What follows are 21 T cell receptor beta chains derived from one specimen sequenced in a study of cytomegalovirus exposure and HLA in healthy donors. PCR involved 60 Vbeta and 13 Jbeta primers. TCRdb's copy holds only in-frame clones and misses some; the assay was immunoSEQ multiplex PCR. The table lists under 150,000 clones, around nine tenths of them singletons. Sample: PBMCs. The source is a woman in her 30s in good health and CMV-seronegative.

This chain uses TRBV6-1 with TRBJ1-4, with a possible D match to TRBD1 (5 bases). CDR1 is MNHNS and CDR2 is SASEGT in the germline V gene. The CDR3 length is 13 residues. V dropped 0 bases and J dropped 13 bases, with 12 bases sitting between them. The DNA of the CDR3 is TGTGCCAGCAGTGAAGCGCAGCAGGGAAGACTGTTTTTT. Translated: CASSEAQQGRLFF.

This clone was counted between two and nine times. The V call is TRBV7-9, the J call TRBJ2-7, with D possibly TRBD1 on 5 matching bases. The V end lost 5 bases, the J end lost 7 bases, and 9 bases lay between the germline ends. The V gene's germline CDR1 is SEHNR and CDR2 FQNEAQ (reference sequence). The CDR3 length is 11 residues. The CDR3 spells CASSQGQEQYF. CDR3 nucleotide sequence: TGTGCCAGCAGCCAAGGACAAGAGCAGTACTTC.

This clone was recorded only once. The V and J genes are TRBV5-4 and TRBJ2-4, with D maybe TRBD2 (5 bases). Germline V gene lookup returns CDR1 SGHNT and CDR2 YYREEE (reference sequence). Trimming removed 2 bases at V and 5 bases at J, with 11 bases between. The CDR3 consists of 14 residues. This CDR3 is CASSFAGSQNIQYF. CDR3 bases: TGTGCCAGCAGCTTCGCGGGCAGCCAAAACATTCAGTACTTC.

The chain is built from TRBV28 and TRBJ2-5; no reliable D call. The tail of the sequence fits TRBJ2-7 better, so the J call may be wrong. Looked up from germline, CDR1 is MDHEN and CDR2 is SYDVKM. The CDR3 runs 13 residues. This CDR3 reads CASSLLGPYEQYF. In DNA form, the CDR3 reads TGTGCCAGCAGTTTATTGGGCCCCTACGAGCAGTACTTC.

The chain is built from TRBV10-3 and TRBJ1-5; D remains unclear. Germline V gene lookup returns CDR1 ENHRY and CDR2 SYGVKD. The CDR3 length is 16 residues. Trimming took off 0 bases at V and 3 bases at J, with 12 bases between the two ends. In nucleotides, the CDR3 is TGTGCCATCAGTGAGTCGTTAGGGCGGGTCAATCAGCCCCAGCATTTT. Encoded protein: CAISESLGRVNQPQHF.

V and J are TRBV5-6 and TRBJ2-1; 7 nucleotides align to TRBD2. The CDR3 is 18 residues long. The V gene's germline CDR1 is SGHDT and CDR2 YYEEEE. Trimming removed 0 bases from V and 8 bases from J; junction bases left unmatched: 17. CDR3 amino acids: CASSLVAWAGAVVDEQFF. The CDR3 nucleotides read TGTGCCAGCAGCTTGGTGGCGTGGGCGGGAGCGGTCGTCGATGAGCAGTTCTTC.

This chain joins TRBV7-4 and TRBJ2-7; TRBD1 agrees at 9 bases. This CDR3 has 16 residues. J lost 6 bases, V lost 4 bases, and 13 bases had no gene match. The germline CDR1 and CDR2 sequences are SGHVT and SQSDAQ. The CDR3 DNA sequence: TGTGCCAGCAGCTACCGTCTCCGGGACAGGGTGTGCGAGCAGTACTTC. Amino acid sequence: CASSYRLRDRVCEQYF.

The V and J genes are TRBV2 and TRBJ1-1, with a tentative D call TRBD1 (5 bases). CDR1 and CDR2 (germline): SNHLY, FYNNEI. The CDR3 runs 14 residues. Trimming stripped 6 bases from V and 1 base from J, with 12 bases between. The CDR3 nucleotides read TGTGCCAGCAGAGTAGTCACAGGGAACACTGAAGCTTTCTTT. Protein product: CASRVVTGNTEAFF.

V and J are TRBV27 and TRBJ1-6, with a possible D match to TRBD1 (5 bases). The CDR3 sequence is 17 residues long. Germline-derived CDR1 and CDR2 are MNHEY and SMNVEV (reference sequence). The V gene lost 5 bases and the J gene lost 4 bases, with 18 bases spanning the gap. For the CDR3, the DNA is TGTGCCAGCAGTCCCTCGGGCGGACAAGCATATAATTCACCCCTCCACTTT. It yields the protein CASSPSGGQAYNSPLHF.

The genes are TRBV29-1 and TRBJ1-4; D call uncertain. V was cut by 7 bases and J by 2 bases, with 14 bases left in between. This CDR3 region has 14 residues. Germline CDR1 SQVTM, CDR2 ANQGSEA. As DNA, the CDR3 is TGCAGCGCTGCGGGTCAGGCTACTAATGAAAAACTGTTTTTT. Its translation: CSAAGQATNEKLFF.

The V and J genes are TRBV5-8 and TRBJ2-3; D might be TRBD1 (6 bases). V lost 0 bases and J 1 base, leaving 6 bases between the germline ends. Germline CDR1 and CDR2: SGHTS and YDEGEE. The CDR3 contains 14 residues. The CDR3 loop reads CASSLGTGTDTQYF. As DNA, the CDR3 is TGTGCCAGCAGCTTGGGGACAGGCACAGATACGCAGTATTTT. Full variable domain (remainder filled in from reference TRBV5-8 and TRBJ2-3): EAGVTQSPTHLIKTRGQQATLRCSPISGHTSVYWYQQALGLGLQFLLWYDEGEERNRGNFPPRFSGRQFPNYSSELNVNALELEDSALYLCASSLGTGTDTQYFGPGTRLTVL.

The chain joins TRBV6-4 to TRBJ2-1, with 7 positions matching TRBD1. Trimming took 5 bases from V and 2 from J; bases not matched to a gene: 12. This CDR3 has 17 residues. Germline CDR1 MRHNA, CDR2 SNTAGT. Here the CDR3 DNA reads TGTGCCAGCAGTTTCCCTCCCGGGACAGACCCCTACAATGAGCAGTTCTTC. It codes for CASSFPPGTDPYNEQFF.

This chain connects TRBV7-9 to TRBJ2-1; D possibly corresponds to TRBD1 (6 bases). Germline-derived CDR1 and CDR2 are SEHNR and FQNEAQ (reference sequence). V gave up 3 bases and J gave up 9 bases, with 18 bases separating them. This CDR3 is 15 amino acids long. The CDR3 DNA reads TGTGCCAGCAGCTTTAACGCAGGGGAAGACCTTGAGCAGTTCTTC. It is translated as CASSFNAGEDLEQFF.

V is TRBV19 and J is TRBJ1-2, with D possibly matching TRBD1 (5 bases). From germline, CDR1 is LNHDA and CDR2 SQIVND (reference sequence). This CDR3 is 10 amino acids long. V lost 8 bases to trimming and J lost 4 bases, with 5 bases between them. The CDR3 protein is CASQGYGYTF. Written as DNA, the CDR3 is TGTGCCAGTCAGGGCTATGGCTACACCTTC. Drawing the rest from reference TRBV19 and TRBJ1-2, the complete variable domain is DGGITQSPKYLFRKEGQNVTLSCEQNLNHDAMYWYRQDPGQGLRLIYYSQIVNDFQKGDIAEGYSVSREKKESFPLTVTSAQKNPTAFYLCASQGYGYTFGSGTRLTVV.

The chain joins TRBV5-8 to TRBJ1-2; 7 nucleotides align to TRBD1. The germline V gene encodes CDR1 SGHTS and CDR2 YDEGEE. J was trimmed by 2 bases and V by 6 bases; bases with no gene match: 10. The CDR3 contains 15 residues. In DNA form, the CDR3 reads TGTGCCAGCACCACAGGACAGGCGATAAACTATGGCTACACCTTC. It specifies CASTTGQAINYGYTF. Together with reference TRBV5-8 and TRBJ1-2, the CDR3 gives the full variable domain: EAGVTQSPTHLIKTRGQQATLRCSPISGHTSVYWYQQALGLGLQFLLWYDEGEERNRGNFPPRFSGRQFPNYSSELNVNALELEDSALYLCASTTGQAINYGYTFGSGTRLTVV.

This clone came up once. V gene TRBV11-3 combines with J gene TRBJ2-3; 7 bases map to TRBD1. CDR3 length equals 16 residues. V trimming: 5 bases; J trimming: 1 base; junction bases outside the gene matches: 9. Germline CDR1 reads SGHNT; CDR2 reads YENEEA. CDR3 coding DNA: TGTGCCAGCAGCCCCTATCCCGGGACAGGCACAGATACGCAGTATTTT. This gives the protein CASSPYPGTGTDTQYF.

The gene calls are TRBV5-5 and TRBJ1-4; D call uncertain. The CDR3 spans 16 residues. The germline V gene has CDR1 SGHKS and CDR2 YYEKEE (reference sequence). With 4 bases removed from V and 3 bases from J, the gap between germline ends came to 16 bases. The DNA for the CDR3 is TGTGCCAGCAGCCATCCCACTCTGAGGGCTAATGAAAAACTGTTTTTT. Its protein product is CASSHPTLRANEKLFF. Full variable domain (rest looked up from reference TRBV5-5 and TRBJ1-4): DAGVTQSPTHLIKTRGQQVTLRCSPISGHKSVSWYQQVLGQGPQFIFQYYEKEERGRGNFPDRFSARQFPNYSSELNVNALLLGDSALYLCASSHPTLRANEKLFFGSGTQLSVL.

The V call is TRBV15, the J call TRBJ2-4, with a weak D call TRBD2 (6 bases). This CDR3 is 20 amino acids long. V lost 0 bases to trimming and J lost 0 bases, with 21 bases between them. The germline CDR1 and CDR2 sequences are LNHNV and YYDKDF (reference sequence). CDR3 amino acids: CATSRDYQEGRISAKNIQYF. The CDR3 nucleotides are TGTGCCACCAGCAGAGATTACCAGGAGGGCCGTATCTCAGCCAAAAACATTCAGTACTTC.

The J gene is TRBJ1-1, the V gene TRBV30; 7 nucleotides agree with TRBD1. This CDR3 is 13 amino acids long. The V gene end was trimmed by 8 bases and the J gene end by 1 base; junction bases not matched to a gene: 7. Germline-derived CDR1 and CDR2 are GTSNPN and SVGIG (reference sequence). The CDR3 spells CARDRAENTEAFF. In nucleotides, the CDR3 is TGTGCCCGTGACAGGGCTGAGAACACTGAAGCTTTCTTT.

The chain links TRBV4-2 to TRBJ2-1, with TRBD2 as a possible D gene (6 bases). From germline, CDR1 is LGHNA and CDR2 YNFKEQ. This CDR3 region has 16 residues. Trimming took 2 bases from V and 9 from J, leaving 20 bases between them. As DNA, the CDR3 is TGTGCCAGCAGCCAACCTACTAGCTCCCCGGTAGGTGAGCAGTTCTTC. Its translation: CASSQPTSSPVGEQFF.

The chain uses TRBV7-2 and TRBJ2-7, with a possible D match to TRBD1 (5 bases). The germline V and J ends were trimmed by 7 bases and 6 bases, with 16 bases remaining between them. CDR3 size: 13 residues. The germline gives CDR1 SGHTA, CDR2 FQGNSA. CDR3 amino acids: CASTAPGRGEQYF. In DNA, the CDR3 is TGTGCCAGCACCGCCCCGGGTAGGGGCGAGCAGTACTTC. Full variable domain (missing parts from reference TRBV7-2 and TRBJ2-7): GAGVSQSPSNKVTEKGKDVELRCDPISGHTALYWYRQSLGQGLEFLIYFQGNSAPDKSGLPSDRFSAERTGGSVSTLTIQRTQQEDSAVYLCASTAPGRGEQYFGPGTRLTVT.